A single sample gave rise to the 32 T cell receptor beta chains below, sequenced in a study of blood T cell repertoires in COVID-19. Data came from immunoSEQ multiplex PCR; TCRdb stores just in-frame clones and leaves some out. Among 270,000 or so clones listed, nearly 90% were seen once. Sequencing was performed on peripheral blood. The receptor source for this set is a woman aged 25-40 years with COVID-19, enrolled during active disease.

The rearrangement joins TRBV12-3 or TRBV12-4 to TRBJ1-2, with 7 positions matching TRBD1. This CDR3 is built from 13 residues. V lost 5 bases and J lost 8; bases outside the gene matches: 8. In DNA form, the CDR3 reads TGTGCCAGCAGTCAGGGGGAACAATTCGGCTACACCTTC. This codes for CASSQGEQFGYTF.

The V call is TRBV3-1 (or the pseudogene TRBV3-2), the J call TRBJ2-5; D might be TRBD1 (6 bases). Germline V lookup: CDR1 LGHDT, CDR2 YNNKEL (reference sequence). Between the trimmed V and J ends, which lost 10 bases and 2 bases, there was a span of 11 bases. CDR3 length: 12 amino acids. The CDR3 here is CATRGPQETQYF. The CDR3 DNA reads as TGTGCCACCAGGGGCCCTCAAGAGACCCAGTACTTC.

This clone was found once. The chain carries TRBV7-9 and TRBJ1-2, with D perhaps TRBD1 (5 bases). Germline-derived CDR1 and CDR2 are SEHNR and FQNEAQ (reference sequence). Trimming stripped 5 bases from V and 8 bases from J, with 21 bases between. CDR3 length: 15 residues. This CDR3 reads CASSGPVSDIRGYTF. CDR3 sequence (DNA): TGTGCCAGCAGCGGGCCCGTTTCGGACATTCGAGGCTACACCTTC. The complete variable domain, with remaining parts taken from reference TRBV7-9 and TRBJ1-2, reads DTGVSQNPRHKITKRGQNVTFRCDPISEHNRLYWYRQTLGQGPEFLTYFQNEAQLEKSRLLSDRFSAERPKGSFSTLEIQRTEQGDSAMYLCASSGPVSDIRGYTFGSGTRLTVV.

The J gene is TRBJ1-4, the V gene TRBV5-8; D gene unclear. Trimming removed 0 bases from V and 0 bases from J, with 9 bases in between. This CDR3 contains 16 residues. Germline-derived CDR1 and CDR2 are SGHTS and YDEGEE. The CDR3 DNA is TGTGCCAGCAGCTTGGCCACGGTCGCAACTAATGAAAAACTGTTTTTT. It specifies CASSLATVATNEKLFF.

This chain uses TRBV10-2 with TRBJ1-1, with D possibly TRBD1 on 5 matching bases. The length of the CDR3 is 13 residues. CDR1 is WSHSY, CDR2 SAAADI, per germline. Trimming cost V 8 bases and J 3 bases, with 13 bases left between them. CDR3 in DNA: TGCGCCAGCGGCGGGGCTTGGGACACTGAAGCTTTCTTT. This translates into CASGGAWDTEAFF.

V is TRBV24-1 and J is TRBJ2-3, with TRBD2 matching over 14 bases. Germline values: CDR1 KGHDR, CDR2 SFDVKD. This CDR3 contains 16 residues. J was trimmed by 0 bases and V by 9 bases; bases with no gene match: 4. CDR3 bases: TGTGCCACCGGGACTAGCGGGGGCCCGAGCACAGATACGCAGTATTTT. Encoded protein: CATGTSGGPSTDTQYF.

This chain joins TRBV28 and TRBJ1-4, with a possible D match to TRBD1 (5 bases). The CDR3 spans 14 residues. The germline V gene encodes CDR1 MDHEN and CDR2 SYDVKM. V was pared by 6 bases and J by 5 bases, with 13 bases between. The CDR3 loop is CASRESTENEKLFF. DNA of the CDR3: TGTGCCAGCAGGGAATCGACAGAAAATGAAAAACTGTTTTTT.

The rearrangement joins TRBV7-7 to TRBJ1-4; 7 bases map to TRBD1. Germline assignment: CDR1 SSHAT and CDR2 FNYEAQ (reference sequence). This CDR3 has 16 residues. Trimming took 4 bases from V and 4 from J; bases not matched to a gene: 9. CDR3 DNA: TGTGCCAGCAGCTCGAGTCTACAGGGGTTTAATGAAAAACTGTTTTTT. Translation gives CASSSSLQGFNEKLFF. Full variable domain (missing parts from reference TRBV7-7 and TRBJ1-4): GAGVSQSPRYKVTKRGQDVTLRCDPISSHATLYWYQQALGQGPEFLTYFNYEAQPDKSGLPSDRFSAERPEGSISTLTIQRTEQRDSAMYRCASSSSLQGFNEKLFFGSGTQLSVL.

This clone was seen once. This sequence joins TRBV25-1 and TRBJ1-6, with a weak D call TRBD1 (6 bases). With 10 bases removed from V and 7 bases from J, the gap between germline ends came to 14 bases. Per the germline V gene, CDR1 is MGHDK and CDR2 is SYGVNS. This CDR3 is built from 13 residues. The CDR3 spells CATGGLDNSPLHF. CDR3 in DNA: TGTGCCACTGGGGGCCTGGACAATTCACCCCTCCACTTT.

This rearrangement joins TRBV3-1 (or the pseudogene TRBV3-2) to TRBJ2-3; TRBD2 aligns across 7 bases. Trimming took 0 bases from V and 1 from J; bases not matched to a gene: 1. CDR1 and CDR2 from the germline V gene are LGHDT and YNNKEL (reference sequence). CDR3 length: 15 amino acids. The DNA for the CDR3 is TGTGCCAGCAGCCAAGATCGGGGGGGCACAGATACGCAGTATTTT. It is translated as CASSQDRGGTDTQYF.

The chain combines TRBV27 with TRBJ2-1, with TRBD2 matching over 8 bases. V trimming: 0 bases; J trimming: 5 bases; junction bases outside the gene matches: 6. The germline gives CDR1 MNHEY, CDR2 SMNVEV (reference sequence). This CDR3 is 16 amino acids long. DNA of the CDR3: TGTGCCAGCAGTTTATCGCTATTCGGGGGGGACAATGAGCAGTTCTTC. Its translation: CASSLSLFGGDNEQFF.

This clone was recorded only once. The chain employs TRBV14 and TRBJ2-5; maybe TRBD2 (6 bases). V lost 3 bases and J lost 1, with 9 bases in between. Germline-derived CDR1 and CDR2 are SGHDN and FVKESK. CDR3 length: 14 amino acids. This chain's CDR3 is CASSQRDSQETQYF. In nucleotides, the CDR3 is TGTGCCAGCAGCCAGCGGGACTCCCAAGAGACCCAGTACTTC.

This chain connects TRBV30 to TRBJ1-3; 8 nucleotides match TRBD1. The CDR3 loop spans 16 amino acids. Germline CDR1 GTSNPN, CDR2 SVGIG (reference sequence). With V trimmed by 2 bases and J by 0 bases, 6 bases remained unmatched. CDR3 region: CAWSFQDRASGNTIYF. CDR3 DNA sequence: TGTGCCTGGAGTTTTCAGGACAGGGCCTCTGGAAACACCATATATTTT.

This clone was picked up a small number of times. This rearrangement joins TRBV7-9 to TRBJ2-2; D is possibly TRBD2 (7 bases). Germline V gene lookup returns CDR1 SEHNR and CDR2 FQNEAQ (reference sequence). The CDR3 loop spans 16 amino acids. Trimming removed 5 bases at V and 4 bases at J, with 17 bases between. In DNA, the CDR3 is TGTGCCAGCAGCCCTGGGGGGGGCTTATTCACCGGGGAGCTGTTTTTT. It encodes CASSPGGGLFTGELFF.

The V gene is TRBV6-6, the J gene TRBJ2-2; 8 bases are a match to TRBD2. The CDR3 sequence is 15 residues long. The germline gives CDR1 MNHNY, CDR2 SVGAGI (reference sequence). V shed 5 bases, J shed 6 bases, and the junction held 8 bases outside the gene matches. CDR3 in amino acids: CASSNRGGSAGELFF. Written as DNA, the CDR3 is TGTGCCAGCAGTAACCGGGGGGGCTCGGCCGGGGAGCTGTTTTTT.

This sequence joins TRBV27 and TRBJ1-3; D not resolved. The CDR3 spans 16 residues. Germline V gene sequence: CDR1 MNHEY, CDR2 SMNVEV (reference sequence). V dropped 5 bases and J dropped 0 bases, with 14 bases sitting between them. CDR3 sequence reads: CASSPGWASSGNTIYF. CDR3 nucleotides: TGTGCCAGCAGTCCTGGGTGGGCGAGCTCTGGAAACACCATATATTTT.

The V and J genes are TRBV4-2 and TRBJ1-1, with a tentative D call TRBD1 (6 bases). The V end lost 4 bases, the J end lost 4 bases, and 19 bases lay between the germline ends. CDR3 length: 16 amino acids. Germline V gene sequence: CDR1 LGHNA, CDR2 YNFKEQ. The CDR3 protein is CASSRYNRAESTEAFF. Here the CDR3 DNA reads TGTGCCAGCAGCCGATATAACAGGGCGGAGAGCACTGAAGCTTTCTTT.

V and J are TRBV5-8 and TRBJ1-1; 9 bases align to TRBD1. CDR1 is SGHTS, CDR2 YDEGEE, per germline. The J segment lost 6 bases and the V segment lost 0 bases, leaving 3 bases of the junction unmatched. CDR3 size: 14 residues. The CDR3 coding sequence is TGTGCCAGCAGCTTGGGGGACAGGGAGGCTGAAGCTTTCTTT. This translates into CASSLGDREAEAFF.

The V call is TRBV5-4, the J call TRBJ1-4; 7 bases fit TRBD1. The ends lost 3 bases at V and 6 bases at J; junction bases unmatched: 17. This CDR3 is built from 18 residues. The germline CDR1 and CDR2 sequences are SGHNT and YYREEE (reference sequence). CDR3 in DNA: TGTGCCAGCAGCTCCTGGGGTGAGGGGGCGAGAACACATGAAAAACTGTTTTTT. Its translation: CASSSWGEGARTHEKLFF.

J is TRBJ1-2 and V is TRBV19, with TRBD1 matching 9 bases. CDR1 and CDR2 (germline): LNHDA, SQIVND (reference sequence). The CDR3 spans 12 residues. The ends lost 7 bases at V and 7 bases at J; junction bases unmatched: 4. CDR3: CASIGDRVGYTF. CDR3 coding DNA: TGTGCCAGTATCGGGGACAGGGTTGGCTACACCTTC.

The chain couples TRBV28 to TRBJ2-7; 7 nucleotides match TRBD1. V dropped 4 bases and J dropped 3; count of bases not matched to a gene: 3. CDR3 size: 13 residues. CDR1 MDHEN and CDR2 SYDVKM come from the germline V gene. CDR3: CASSSGTVYEQYF. CDR3 bases: TGTGCCAGCAGTTCCGGGACAGTCTACGAGCAGTACTTC.

The V and J genes are TRBV6-1 and TRBJ1-2, with TRBD1 as a possible D gene (6 bases). Germline assignment: CDR1 MNHNS and CDR2 SASEGT. The CDR3 length is 13 residues. V was pared by 1 base and J by 10 bases, with 13 bases between. The CDR3 DNA reads TGTGCCAGCAGTGAAGTAGGGACAATTGACTACACCTTC. This sequence encodes CASSEVGTIDYTF.

This clone was counted many times. The chain employs TRBV19 and TRBJ1-5; 8 bases agree with TRBD1. Germline V gene sequence: CDR1 LNHDA, CDR2 SQIVND (reference sequence). The junction had 4 bases not matched to a gene; V was cut back by 4 bases and J by 2 bases. This CDR3 spans 15 amino acids. The CDR3 sequence is CASSTYRGGNQPQHF. In DNA form, the CDR3 reads TGTGCCAGTAGTACGTACAGGGGGGGCAATCAGCCCCAGCATTTT.

The CDR3 protein is CASSPTGGQEATNEKLFF. The CDR3 DNA sequence: TGTGCCAGCAGCCCGACGGGGGGACAGGAGGCAACTAATGAAAAACTGTTTTTT. The rearrangement uses TRBV7-9 and TRBJ1-4; TRBD1 matches at 8 bases. V was pared by 5 bases and J by 0 bases, with 11 bases of the junction left unmatched. Per germline, CDR1 SEHNR and CDR2 FQNEAQ (reference sequence). The CDR3 is 18 residues long.

The CDR3 loop is CASSQVRGGNTIYF. CDR3 nucleotide sequence: TGCGCCAGCAGCCAAGTCAGGGGAGGAAACACCATATATTTT. The chain joins TRBV4-1 to TRBJ1-3, with a tentative D call TRBD1 (6 bases). CDR1 and CDR2 (germline): MGHRA, YSYEKL. V lost 1 base and J lost 4, with 8 bases in between. The length of the CDR3 is 14 residues.

The chain couples TRBV7-8 to TRBJ1-1; tentatively, D is TRBD1 (5 bases). Germline V gene sequence: CDR1 SGHVS, CDR2 FQNEAQ. V dropped 5 bases and J dropped 10 bases, with 17 bases sitting between them. This CDR3 spans 13 amino acids. The chain's CDR3 is CASSPGGKGVAFF. DNA of the CDR3: TGTGCCAGCAGCCCCGGGGGGAAAGGGGTAGCTTTCTTT.

The J gene is TRBJ2-7, the V gene TRBV5-1, with D possibly matching TRBD1 (5 bases). The CDR3 is 13 residues long. Germline V gene lookup returns CDR1 SGHRS and CDR2 YFSETQ. Deletions cut 4 bases from V and 3 bases from J, with 11 bases between. The CDR3 region is CASSSDSYYEQYF. The CDR3 DNA reads as TGCGCCAGCAGCAGTGACAGTTACTACGAGCAGTACTTC.

The chain links TRBV5-1 to TRBJ2-3, with a possible D match to TRBD2 (6 bases). The CDR3 has 12 amino acids. V was cut by 4 bases and J by 7 bases, with 10 bases left in between. Germline loops: CDR1 SGHRS, CDR2 YFSETQ. CDR3 loop: CASSQEGNTQYF. The CDR3 DNA reads TGCGCCAGCAGCCAGGAGGGAAATACGCAGTATTTT.

The J gene is TRBJ2-3, the V gene TRBV5-1; 8 bases are a match to TRBD1. In germline, CDR1 is SGHRS, CDR2 YFSETQ. With V trimmed by 5 bases and J by 2 bases, 7 bases remained unmatched. The CDR3 spans 15 residues. This CDR3 is CASRAQGASTDTQYF. The CDR3 region has the DNA TGCGCCAGCAGGGCTCAGGGGGCCTCCACAGATACGCAGTATTTT.

The chain joins TRBV28 to TRBJ2-7, with 7 nucleotides matching TRBD1. CDR1 is MDHEN and CDR2 is SYDVKM in the germline V gene. There are 17 residues in the CDR3. V shed 5 bases, J shed 0 bases, and the junction held 13 bases outside the gene matches. For the CDR3, the DNA is TGTGCCAGCAGTCTCCATAGGTTGAGGGACAGCTCCTACGAGCAGTACTTC. This codes for CASSLHRLRDSSYEQYF.

This chain links TRBV19 with TRBJ1-6; TRBD1 might be the D (5 bases). The CDR3 spans 15 residues. Trimming removed 3 bases at V and 5 bases at J, with 11 bases between. CDR1 is LNHDA, CDR2 SQIVND, per germline (reference sequence). The CDR3 DNA sequence: TGTGCCAGTAGTATTGGGCAGGGTCATAATTCACCCCTCCACTTT. Its translation: CASSIGQGHNSPLHF.

The chain carries TRBV6-1 and TRBJ2-3, with D perhaps matching TRBD2 (6 bases). The CDR3 totals 19 residues. CDR1 MNHNS and CDR2 SASEGT come from the germline V gene. V was trimmed by 4 bases and J by 1 base, leaving 24 bases between them. For the CDR3, the DNA is TGTGCCAGCAGTGGGGTTGGGACTTCCTCGATACAAGGCACAGATACGCAGTATTTT. Translating it yields CASSGVGTSSIQGTDTQYF.